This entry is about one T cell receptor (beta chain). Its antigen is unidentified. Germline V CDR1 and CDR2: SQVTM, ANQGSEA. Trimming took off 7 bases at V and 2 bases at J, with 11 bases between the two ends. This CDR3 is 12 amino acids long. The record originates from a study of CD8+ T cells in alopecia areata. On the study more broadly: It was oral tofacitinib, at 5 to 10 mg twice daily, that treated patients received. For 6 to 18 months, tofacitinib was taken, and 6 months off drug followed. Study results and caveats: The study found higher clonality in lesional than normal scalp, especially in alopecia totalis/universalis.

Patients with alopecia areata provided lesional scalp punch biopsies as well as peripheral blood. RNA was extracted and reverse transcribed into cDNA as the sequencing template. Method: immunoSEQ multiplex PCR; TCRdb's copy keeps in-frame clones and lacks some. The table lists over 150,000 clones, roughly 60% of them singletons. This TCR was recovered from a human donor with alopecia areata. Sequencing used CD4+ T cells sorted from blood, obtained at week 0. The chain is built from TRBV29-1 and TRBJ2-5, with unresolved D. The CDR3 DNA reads TGCAGCGCTTCAGAGTTGCAAGAGACCCAGTACTTC. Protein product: CSASELQETQYF.